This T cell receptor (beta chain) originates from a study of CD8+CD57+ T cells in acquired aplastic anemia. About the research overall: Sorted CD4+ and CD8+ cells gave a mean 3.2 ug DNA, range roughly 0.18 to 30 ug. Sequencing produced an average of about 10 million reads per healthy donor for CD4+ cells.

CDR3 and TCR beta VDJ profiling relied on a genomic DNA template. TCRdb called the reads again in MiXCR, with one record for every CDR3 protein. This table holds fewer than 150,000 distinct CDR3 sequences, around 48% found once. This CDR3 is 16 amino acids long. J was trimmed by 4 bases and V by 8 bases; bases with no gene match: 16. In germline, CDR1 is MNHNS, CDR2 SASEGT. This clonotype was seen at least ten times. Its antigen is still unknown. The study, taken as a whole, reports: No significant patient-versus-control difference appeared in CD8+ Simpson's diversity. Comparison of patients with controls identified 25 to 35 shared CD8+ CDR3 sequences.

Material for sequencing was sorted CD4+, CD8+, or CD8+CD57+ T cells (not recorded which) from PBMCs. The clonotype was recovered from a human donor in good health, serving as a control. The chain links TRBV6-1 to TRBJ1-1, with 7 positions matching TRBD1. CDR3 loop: CASEGQFTESGTEAFF. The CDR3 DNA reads TGTGCCAGCGAGGGACAGTTTACCGAATCCGGCACTGAAGCTTTCTTT.